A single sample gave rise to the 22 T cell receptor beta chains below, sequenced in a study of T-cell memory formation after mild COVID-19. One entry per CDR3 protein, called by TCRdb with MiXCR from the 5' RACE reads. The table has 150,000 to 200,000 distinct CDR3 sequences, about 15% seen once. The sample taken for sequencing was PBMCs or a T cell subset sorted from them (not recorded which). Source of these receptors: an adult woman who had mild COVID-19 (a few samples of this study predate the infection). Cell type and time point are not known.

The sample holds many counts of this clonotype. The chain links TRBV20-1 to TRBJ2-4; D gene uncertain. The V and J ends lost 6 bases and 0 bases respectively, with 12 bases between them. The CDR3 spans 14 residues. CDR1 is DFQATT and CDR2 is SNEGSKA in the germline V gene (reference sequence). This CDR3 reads CSANPGLAKNIQYF. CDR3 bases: TGCAGTGCCAACCCTGGGCTAGCCAAAAACATTCAGTACTTC.

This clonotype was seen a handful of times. The CDR3, as DNA: TGTGCCAGCAGTTTCCTTCCGCCCGGGCAAAAGGGGGACTATGGCTACACCTTC. Amino acids: CASSFLPPGQKGDYGYTF. The J gene is TRBJ1-2, the V gene TRBV6-4, with D possibly TRBD1 on 6 matching bases. V lost 5 bases and J 3 bases, leaving 25 bases between the germline ends. Germline values: CDR1 MRHNA, CDR2 SNTAGT. CDR3 length: 18 amino acids.

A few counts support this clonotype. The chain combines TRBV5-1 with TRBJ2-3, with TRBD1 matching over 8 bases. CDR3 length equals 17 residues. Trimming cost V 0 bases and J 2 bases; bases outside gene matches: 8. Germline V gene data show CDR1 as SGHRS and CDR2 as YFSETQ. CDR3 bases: TGCGCCAGCAGCTTGGGAGGACAGGGACCATCCACAGATACGCAGTATTTT. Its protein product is CASSLGGQGPSTDTQYF.

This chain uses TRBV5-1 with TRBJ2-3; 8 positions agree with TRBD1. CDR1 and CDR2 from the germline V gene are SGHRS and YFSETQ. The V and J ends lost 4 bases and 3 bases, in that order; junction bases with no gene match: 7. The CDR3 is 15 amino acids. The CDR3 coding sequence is TGCGCCAGCAGCCTGACAGGGGATGGGACAGATACGCAGTATTTT. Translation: CASSLTGDGTDTQYF.

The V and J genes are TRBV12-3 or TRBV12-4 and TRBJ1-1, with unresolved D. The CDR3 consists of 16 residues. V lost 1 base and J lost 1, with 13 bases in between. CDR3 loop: CASSLVWERSNTEAFF. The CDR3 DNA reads TGTGCCAGCAGTTTAGTCTGGGAACGATCGAACACTGAAGCTTTCTTT.

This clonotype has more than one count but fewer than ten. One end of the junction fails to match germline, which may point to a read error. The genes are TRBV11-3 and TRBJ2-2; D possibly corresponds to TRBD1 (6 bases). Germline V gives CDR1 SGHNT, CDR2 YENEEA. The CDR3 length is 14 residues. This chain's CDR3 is CASTFTGNSGELFF. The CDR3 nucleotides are TGTGCCAGCACCTTTACAGGGAACTCCGGGGAGCTGTTTTTT.

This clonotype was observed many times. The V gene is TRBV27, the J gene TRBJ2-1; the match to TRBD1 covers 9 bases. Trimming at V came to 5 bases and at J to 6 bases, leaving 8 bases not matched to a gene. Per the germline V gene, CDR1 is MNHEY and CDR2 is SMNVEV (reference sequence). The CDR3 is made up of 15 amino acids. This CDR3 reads CASSPDRGIANEQFF. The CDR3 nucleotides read TGTGCCAGCAGTCCCGACAGGGGGATTGCCAATGAGCAGTTCTTC.

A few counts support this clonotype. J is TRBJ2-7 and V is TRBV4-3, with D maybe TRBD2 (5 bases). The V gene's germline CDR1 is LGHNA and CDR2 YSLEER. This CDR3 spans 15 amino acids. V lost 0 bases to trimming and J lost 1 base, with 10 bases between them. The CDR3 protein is CASSQDLTGSYEQYF. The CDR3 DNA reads TGCGCCAGCAGCCAAGATCTTACGGGGTCCTACGAGCAGTACTTC.

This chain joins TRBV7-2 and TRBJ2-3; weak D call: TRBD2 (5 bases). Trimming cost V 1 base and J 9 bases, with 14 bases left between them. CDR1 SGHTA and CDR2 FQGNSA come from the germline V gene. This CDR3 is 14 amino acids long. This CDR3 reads CASSLGRAWRTQYF. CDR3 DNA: TGTGCCAGCAGCTTAGGGCGGGCTTGGCGCACGCAGTATTTT.

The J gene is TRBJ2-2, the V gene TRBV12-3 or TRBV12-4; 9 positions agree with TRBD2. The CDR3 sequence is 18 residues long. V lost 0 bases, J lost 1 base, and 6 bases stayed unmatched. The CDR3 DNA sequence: TGTGCCAGCAGTTTAGCGCGGCTAGCGGGAATGAACACCGGGGAGCTGTTTTTT. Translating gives CASSLARLAGMNTGELFF.

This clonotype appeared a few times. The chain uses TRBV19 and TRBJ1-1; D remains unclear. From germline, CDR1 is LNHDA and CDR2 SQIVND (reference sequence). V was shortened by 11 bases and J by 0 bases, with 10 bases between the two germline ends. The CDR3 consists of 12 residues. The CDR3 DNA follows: TGTGCCGCAACGAGGGTGAACACTGAAGCTTTCTTT. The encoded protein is CAATRVNTEAFF.

CDR3 in DNA: TGCAGCGTTGAAGACTCGGGACTAGGCGTCCTGACTTTC. This codes for CSVEDSGLGVLTF. The chain combines TRBV29-1 with TRBJ2-6, with 8 positions matching TRBD2. The length of the CDR3 is 13 residues. Germline CDR1 and CDR2: SQVTM and ANQGSEA. The V gene end was trimmed by 0 bases and the J gene end by 12 bases; junction bases not matched to a gene: 4.

As DNA, the CDR3 is TGCGCCAGCAGCTTGACCGGGACAGGCGACACTGAAGCTTTCTTT. This encodes CASSLTGTGDTEAFF. The chain uses TRBV5-1 and TRBJ1-1; 8 nucleotides align to TRBD1. The junction had 5 bases not matched to a gene; V was cut back by 1 base and J by 3 bases. Germline CDR1 reads SGHRS; CDR2 reads YFSETQ. This CDR3 is 15 amino acids long.

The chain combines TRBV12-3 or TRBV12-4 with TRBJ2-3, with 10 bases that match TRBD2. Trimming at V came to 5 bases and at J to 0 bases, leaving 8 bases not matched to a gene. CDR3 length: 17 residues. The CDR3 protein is CASSPTSGLLSTDTQYF. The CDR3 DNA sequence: TGTGCCAGCAGTCCGACTAGCGGGTTGCTTAGCACAGATACGCAGTATTTT.

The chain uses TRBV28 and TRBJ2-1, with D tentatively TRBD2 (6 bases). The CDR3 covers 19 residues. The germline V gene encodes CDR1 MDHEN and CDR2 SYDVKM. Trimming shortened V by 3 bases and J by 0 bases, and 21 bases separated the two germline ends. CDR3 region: CASSLGGPGRGSSYNEQFF. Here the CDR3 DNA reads TGTGCCAGCAGTTTGGGAGGACCGGGACGAGGGAGCTCCTACAATGAGCAGTTCTTC.

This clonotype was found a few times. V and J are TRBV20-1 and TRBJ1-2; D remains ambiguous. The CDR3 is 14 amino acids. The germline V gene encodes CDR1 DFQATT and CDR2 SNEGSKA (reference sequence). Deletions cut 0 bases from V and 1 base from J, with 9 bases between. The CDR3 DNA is TGCAGTGCTAGAGATCCGCGTAATAACTATGGCTACACCTTC. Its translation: CSARDPRNNYGYTF.

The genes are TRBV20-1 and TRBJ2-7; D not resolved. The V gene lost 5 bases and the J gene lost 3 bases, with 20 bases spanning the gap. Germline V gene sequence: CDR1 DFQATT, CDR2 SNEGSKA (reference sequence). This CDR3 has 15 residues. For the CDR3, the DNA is TGCAGTGCTTTGTCCCCTCGGGCATCTATCTACGAGCAGTACTTC. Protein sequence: CSALSPRASIYEQYF.

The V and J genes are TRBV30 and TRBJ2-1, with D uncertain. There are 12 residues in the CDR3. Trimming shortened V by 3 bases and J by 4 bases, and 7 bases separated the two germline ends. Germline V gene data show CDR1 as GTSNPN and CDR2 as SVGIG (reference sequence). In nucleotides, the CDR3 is TGTGCCTGGAGGGAGATATACAATGAGCAGTTCTTC. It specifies CAWREIYNEQFF.

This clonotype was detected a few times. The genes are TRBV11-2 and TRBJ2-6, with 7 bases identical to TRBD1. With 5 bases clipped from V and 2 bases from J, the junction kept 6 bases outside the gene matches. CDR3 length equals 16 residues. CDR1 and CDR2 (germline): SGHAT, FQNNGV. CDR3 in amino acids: CASSVTTGAGANVLTF. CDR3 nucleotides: TGTGCCAGCAGCGTAACAACAGGGGCTGGGGCCAACGTCCTGACTTTC.

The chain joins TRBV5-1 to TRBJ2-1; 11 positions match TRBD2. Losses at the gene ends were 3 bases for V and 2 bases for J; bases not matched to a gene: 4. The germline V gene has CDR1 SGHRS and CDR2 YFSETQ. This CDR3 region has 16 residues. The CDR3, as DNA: TGCGCCAGCAGCTCCGGACTAGCGGGCCCCTACAATGAGCAGTTCTTC. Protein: CASSSGLAGPYNEQFF.

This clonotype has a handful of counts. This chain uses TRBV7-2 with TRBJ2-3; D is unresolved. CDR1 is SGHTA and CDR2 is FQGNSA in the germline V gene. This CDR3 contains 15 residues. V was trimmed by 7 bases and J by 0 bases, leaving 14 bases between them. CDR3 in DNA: TGTGCCAGCACCTATCGGGCTTCTAGCACAGATACGCAGTATTTT. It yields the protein CASTYRASSTDTQYF.

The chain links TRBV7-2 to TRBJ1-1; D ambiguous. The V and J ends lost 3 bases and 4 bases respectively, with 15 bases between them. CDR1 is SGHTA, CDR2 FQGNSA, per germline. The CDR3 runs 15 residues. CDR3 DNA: TGTGCCAGCAGCTTGGGGTCCTACGTCGGCACTGAAGCTTTCTTT. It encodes CASSLGSYVGTEAFF.